Sequencing of this TCR beta chain was carried out in a study of control samples from healthy donors and cancer patients. Germline lookup yields CDR1 MNHNS and CDR2 SASEGT. After removal of 2 bases from V and 4 bases from J, the junction contained 8 bases not matched to a gene. CDR3 length: 17 amino acids. Sequenced by immunoSEQ multiplex PCR; TCRdb stores in-frame clones only, minus some. This table has more than 140,000 clones, roughly 94% appearing once. Sequencing was done on a sample of blood. V is TRBV6-1 and J is TRBJ2-1, with 10 positions matching TRBD2. The TCR originated in a middle-aged man in good health. CDR3 sequence: CASSESSSGSLYNEQFF. CDR3 DNA: TGTGCCAGCAGTGAAAGTTCTAGCGGGAGTCTTTACAATGAGCAGTTCTTC.